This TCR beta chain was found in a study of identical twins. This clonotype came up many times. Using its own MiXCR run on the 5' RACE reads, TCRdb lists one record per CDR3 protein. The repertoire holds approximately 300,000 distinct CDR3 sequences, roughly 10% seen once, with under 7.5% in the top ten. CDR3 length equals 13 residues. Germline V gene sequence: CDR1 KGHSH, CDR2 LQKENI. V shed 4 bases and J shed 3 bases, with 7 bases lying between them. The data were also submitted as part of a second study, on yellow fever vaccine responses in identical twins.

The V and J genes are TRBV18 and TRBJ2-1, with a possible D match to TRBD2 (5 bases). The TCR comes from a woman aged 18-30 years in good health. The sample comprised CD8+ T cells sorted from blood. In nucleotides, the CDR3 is TGTGCCAGCTCACACGACTACTACAATGAGCAGTTCTTC. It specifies CASSHDYYNEQFF.